These 28 T cell receptor beta chains were sequenced from one sample in a study of cytomegalovirus exposure and HLA in healthy donors. Both 60 Vbeta primers and 13 Jbeta primers went into the PCR. The assay was immunoSEQ multiplex PCR, and TCRdb's table has in-frame clones only and misses some. The sample yields about 98,000 clones, around 83% seen once. Input material: PBMCs. The receptors were gathered from a female donor in good health and CMV-seropositive.

V usage is TRBV14 and J usage is TRBJ1-2; 7 bases align to TRBD1. J was trimmed by 0 bases and V by 4 bases; bases with no gene match: 5. Germline V gives CDR1 SGHDN, CDR2 FVKESK. CDR3 size: 15 residues. The CDR3, as DNA: TGTGCCAGCAGCCGGGACAGTCGGCCTAACTATGGCTACACCTTC. It specifies CASSRDSRPNYGYTF.

The chain combines TRBV6-5 with TRBJ2-3; tentative D call: TRBD1 (5 bases). CDR1 MNHEY and CDR2 SVGAGI come from the germline V gene. This CDR3 region has 14 residues. The V end was cut by 6 bases, the J end by 0 bases, with 10 bases between. CDR3 amino acids: CASSRQSSTDTQYF. CDR3 nucleotide sequence: TGTGCCAGCAGCCGACAGAGCAGCACAGATACGCAGTATTTT.

V is TRBV28 and J is TRBJ2-1; 7 bases map to TRBD1. This CDR3 comprises 14 residues. V shed 3 bases, J shed 9 bases, and the junction held 8 bases outside the gene matches. CDR1 is MDHEN, CDR2 SYDVKM, per germline. The CDR3 spells CASSFGQGVGEQFF. The CDR3 DNA is TGTGCCAGCAGTTTTGGGCAGGGGGTGGGTGAGCAGTTCTTC.

This chain links TRBV12-5 with TRBJ2-7, with D possibly TRBD2 on 6 matching bases. Germline values: CDR1 LGHNT, CDR2 FRNRAP. The CDR3 is made up of 11 amino acids. The ends were cut back, 1 base at V and 9 bases at J, with 7 bases in the middle. The CDR3 sequence is CASGLGRGQYF. CDR3 in DNA: TGTGCTAGTGGTTTGGGGCGGGGGCAGTACTTC.

The rearrangement joins TRBV7-8 to TRBJ1-2; D might be TRBD1 (5 bases). This CDR3 contains 17 residues. Trimming stripped 0 bases from V and 0 bases from J, with 14 bases between. CDR1 is SGHVS and CDR2 is FQNEAQ in the germline V gene. In DNA form, the CDR3 reads TGTGCCAGCAGCTTAGCCCCTTCCAGACAGACTAACTATGGCTACACCTTC. Translated: CASSLAPSRQTNYGYTF.

The chain carries TRBV7-3 and TRBJ2-3; possible D gene TRBD2, 5 bases. The CDR3 is 15 residues long. Germline V gene lookup returns CDR1 SGHTA and CDR2 FQGTGA. The ends were cut back, 0 bases at V and 4 bases at J, with 11 bases in the middle. The CDR3 DNA sequence: TGTGCCAGCAGCTTAACTGGGGTCGGGGCAGATACGCAGTATTTT. This gives the protein CASSLTGVGADTQYF.

This chain links TRBV28 with TRBJ2-7; D not resolved. This CDR3 is built from 12 residues. Trimming removed 5 bases at V and 4 bases at J, with 9 bases between. Germline V CDR1 and CDR2: MDHEN, SYDVKM. The CDR3 sequence is CASSPPLYEQYF. The CDR3 region has the DNA TGTGCCAGCAGTCCCCCCCTATACGAGCAGTACTTC.

The J gene is TRBJ2-5, the V gene TRBV5-4; no clear D. The assigned J gene may be wrong: the sequence end matches TRBJ2-7 better. The CDR3 length is 12 residues. The germline gives CDR1 SGHNT, CDR2 YYREEE (reference sequence). CDR3 protein: CASSSLNYEQYF. DNA for the CDR3: TGTGCCAGCAGCTCCCTTAACTACGAGCAGTACTTC.

The V and J genes are TRBV7-9 and TRBJ2-7; D is perhaps TRBD2 (5 bases). Germline assignment: CDR1 SEHNR and CDR2 FQNEAQ (reference sequence). The V end was cut by 6 bases, the J end by 6 bases, with 18 bases between. This CDR3 is 14 amino acids long. In DNA, the CDR3 is TGTGCCAGCAGTTTTAGGACTGGCCGCCTCGAGCAGTACTTC. Translating gives CASSFRTGRLEQYF.

The chain has TRBV18 and TRBJ2-2, with a possible D match to TRBD2 (6 bases). This CDR3 has 15 residues. The germline V and J ends were trimmed by 3 bases and 4 bases, with 12 bases remaining between them. The V gene's germline CDR1 is KGHSH and CDR2 LQKENI. The CDR3 region is CASSPRDLSTGELFF. CDR3 in DNA: TGTGCCAGCTCACCTCGGGACTTGAGCACCGGGGAGCTGTTTTTT.

The rearrangement joins TRBV28 to TRBJ1-3; 7 bases match TRBD1. Per the germline V gene, CDR1 is MDHEN and CDR2 is SYDVKM. V shed 6 bases and J 2 bases; nucleotides not matched to a gene: 7. The CDR3 covers 15 residues. DNA for the CDR3: TGTGCCAGCAGCTTTCTCAGGGGGGCTGGAAACACCATATATTTT. Translating gives CASSFLRGAGNTIYF.

A single count supports this clone. The chain joins TRBV29-1 to TRBJ2-1; D perhaps matches TRBD1 (5 bases). Germline-derived CDR1 and CDR2 are SQVTM and ANQGSEA. This CDR3 region has 10 residues. V shed 7 bases and J shed 5 bases, with 6 bases lying between them. The CDR3: CSAGNNEQFF. The CDR3 DNA follows: TGCAGCGCAGGGAACAATGAGCAGTTCTTC.

The chain is built from TRBV29-1 and TRBJ2-7; D may be TRBD1 (7 bases). The V end was cut by 6 bases, the J end by 4 bases, with 16 bases between. The CDR3 runs to 13 residues. Per germline, CDR1 SQVTM and CDR2 ANQGSEA. CDR3 sequence: CSVQGGISYEQYF. The CDR3 DNA reads as TGCAGCGTGCAGGGGGGAATCTCATACGAGCAGTACTTC.

V usage is TRBV5-1 and J usage is TRBJ2-2; possibly TRBD2 for D (5 bases). This CDR3 has 15 residues. V lost 1 base and J lost 0, with 7 bases in between. Germline V gene lookup returns CDR1 SGHRS and CDR2 YFSETQ. The CDR3 nucleotides are TGCGCCAGCAGCTTGAACGGGGCGAACACCGGGGAGCTGTTTTTT. This gives the protein CASSLNGANTGELFF.

The chain links TRBV18 to TRBJ1-1; TRBD1 matches at 8 bases. CDR1 and CDR2 (germline): KGHSH, LQKENI. Trimming at V came to 4 bases and at J to 4 bases, leaving 2 bases not matched to a gene. This CDR3 is 13 amino acids long. CDR3 protein: CASSRTGGTEAFF. The CDR3 bases are TGTGCCAGCTCACGAACAGGGGGCACTGAAGCTTTCTTT.

The chain couples TRBV7-9 to TRBJ2-5; D is ambiguous. The CDR3 is made up of 14 amino acids. Germline-derived CDR1 and CDR2 are SEHNR and FQNEAQ (reference sequence). Trimming removed 5 bases at V and 2 bases at J, with 12 bases between. CDR3 residues: CASSLQSYQETQYF. CDR3 nucleotide sequence: TGTGCCAGCAGCCTACAGAGTTATCAAGAGACCCAGTACTTC.

The V call is TRBV27, the J call TRBJ2-1; D might be TRBD2 (7 bases). Trimming took off 5 bases at V and 6 bases at J, with 17 bases between the two ends. The V gene's germline CDR1 is MNHEY and CDR2 SMNVEV (reference sequence). The CDR3 length is 15 residues. The CDR3 coding sequence is TGTGCCAGCAGTCCCTACAGGGAGGGAAGCAATGAGCAGTTCTTC. As protein: CASSPYREGSNEQFF.

This clone was recorded once. The chain is built from TRBV5-6 and TRBJ2-3; TRBD2 matches 8 bases. J gave up 5 bases and V 1 base, and 9 bases lay outside the gene matches. CDR3 size: 16 residues. Germline values: CDR1 SGHDT, CDR2 YYEEEE. The CDR3 spells CASSLFERGNRDTQYF. DNA for the CDR3: TGTGCCAGCAGCTTGTTTGAGCGGGGGAATAGAGATACGCAGTATTTT. The whole variable domain, remainder taken from reference TRBV5-6 and TRBJ2-3, is DAGVTQSPTHLIKTRGQQVTLRCSPKSGHDTVSWYQQALGQGPQFIFQYYEEEERQRGNFPDRFSGHQFPNYSSELNVNALLLGDSALYLCASSLFERGNRDTQYFGPGTRLTVL.

This clone was detected a few times. The gene calls are TRBV4-1 and TRBJ2-7; D ambiguous. The germline V and J ends were trimmed by 5 bases and 1 base, with 21 bases remaining between them. Germline CDR1 is MGHRA and CDR2 is YSYEKL. The CDR3 extends over 17 amino acids. Written as DNA, the CDR3 is TGCGCCAGCAGCACCTCTTTGGCTCTCGAGGAATCCTACGAGCAGTACTTC. It codes for CASSTSLALEESYEQYF.

The chain uses TRBV25-1 and TRBJ2-7; TRBD2 matches 7 bases. CDR3 size: 16 residues. Per germline, CDR1 MGHDK and CDR2 SYGVNS. Losses at the gene ends were 2 bases for V and 6 bases for J; bases not matched to a gene: 13. The CDR3 nucleotides are TGTGCCAGCAGTGAAGGGCGGGGGTCGGTGAGGGTCGAGCAGTACTTC. It codes for CASSEGRGSVRVEQYF.

The chain is built from TRBV7-9 and TRBJ2-7, with TRBD2 as a possible D gene (6 bases). The germline V gene encodes CDR1 SEHNR and CDR2 FQNEAQ (reference sequence). V gave up 0 bases and J gave up 4 bases, with 7 bases separating them. The CDR3 is 13 residues long. The CDR3: CASSLAGGYEQYF. CDR3 bases: TGTGCCAGCAGCTTAGCGGGAGGATACGAGCAGTACTTC.

This clone was recorded only once. The rearrangement uses TRBV12-1 and TRBJ2-5; the table's TRBD1 call for D was not verified on the DNA. The DNA end lines up better with TRBJ2-7; the J call may be wrong. TRBV12-1 is labeled a pseudogene. The CDR3 has 14 amino acids. The CDR3: CASTGDIASYEQYF. The CDR3 DNA reads as TGTGCCAGCACCGGGGACATTGCCTCCTACGAGCAGTACTTC.

V usage is TRBV27 and J usage is TRBJ2-7, with TRBD1 matching over 10 bases. This CDR3 comprises 16 residues. Germline V gives CDR1 MNHEY, CDR2 SMNVEV (reference sequence). The ends lost 2 bases at V and 1 base at J; junction bases unmatched: 5. The CDR3 spells CASSLRLGQGSYEQYF. Here the CDR3 DNA reads TGTGCCAGCAGTTTACGACTGGGACAGGGGTCCTACGAGCAGTACTTC.

CDR3 in amino acids: CASSSQGAGANEKLFF. DNA of the CDR3: TGTGCCAGCAGCTCCCAGGGGGCAGGGGCTAATGAAAAACTGTTTTTT. The genes are TRBV9 and TRBJ1-4; 8 nucleotides line up with TRBD1. Germline trimming cut 4 bases from V and 3 bases from J; bases unmatched to any gene: 8. The CDR3 loop spans 16 amino acids. The germline gives CDR1 SGDLS, CDR2 YYNGEE.

This clone turned up a few times. V usage is TRBV7-6 and J usage is TRBJ2-5; 9 bases map to TRBD2. Germline CDR1 is SGHVS and CDR2 is FNYEAQ. CDR3 size: 16 residues. With 3 bases clipped from V and 3 bases from J, the junction kept 8 bases outside the gene matches. This chain's CDR3 is CASSLFSGGREETQYF. Here the CDR3 DNA reads TGTGCCAGCAGCTTGTTCAGCGGGGGGAGGGAAGAGACCCAGTACTTC. Drawing the rest from reference TRBV7-6 and TRBJ2-5, the complete variable domain is GAGVSQSPRYKVTKRGQDVALRCDPISGHVSLYWYRQALGQGPEFLTYFNYEAQQDKSGLPNDRFSAERPEGSISTLTIQRTEQRDSAMYRCASSLFSGGREETQYFGPGTRLLVL.

The chain has TRBV6-5 and TRBJ2-3, with TRBD1 as a possible D gene (5 bases). Germline loops: CDR1 MNHEY, CDR2 SVGAGI. The CDR3 is 12 residues long. V was pared by 2 bases and J by 10 bases, with 10 bases between. CDR3 in DNA: TGTGCCAGCAGTTACGATGGGGCCGCGCAGTATTTT. It codes for CASSYDGAAQYF.

The chain carries TRBV7-9 and TRBJ2-5, with TRBD2 identical over 11 bases. V dropped 1 base and J dropped 5; count of bases not matched to a gene: 3. The CDR3 sequence is 15 residues long. CDR1 is SEHNR and CDR2 is FQNEAQ in the germline V gene (reference sequence). CDR3 DNA sequence: TGTGCCAGCAGCTTAGGACTAGCGGGGAGGGAGACCCAGTACTTC. Translation: CASSLGLAGRETQYF.

V and J are TRBV27 and TRBJ2-7; D perhaps matches TRBD1 (6 bases). Germline loops: CDR1 MNHEY, CDR2 SMNVEV (reference sequence). Trimming took off 6 bases at V and 4 bases at J, with 19 bases between the two ends. The CDR3 runs to 15 residues. The CDR3 DNA sequence: TGTGCCAGCAGGGTGGACAGCGACCCGAGGTACGAGCAGTACTTC. Translation gives CASRVDSDPRYEQYF.